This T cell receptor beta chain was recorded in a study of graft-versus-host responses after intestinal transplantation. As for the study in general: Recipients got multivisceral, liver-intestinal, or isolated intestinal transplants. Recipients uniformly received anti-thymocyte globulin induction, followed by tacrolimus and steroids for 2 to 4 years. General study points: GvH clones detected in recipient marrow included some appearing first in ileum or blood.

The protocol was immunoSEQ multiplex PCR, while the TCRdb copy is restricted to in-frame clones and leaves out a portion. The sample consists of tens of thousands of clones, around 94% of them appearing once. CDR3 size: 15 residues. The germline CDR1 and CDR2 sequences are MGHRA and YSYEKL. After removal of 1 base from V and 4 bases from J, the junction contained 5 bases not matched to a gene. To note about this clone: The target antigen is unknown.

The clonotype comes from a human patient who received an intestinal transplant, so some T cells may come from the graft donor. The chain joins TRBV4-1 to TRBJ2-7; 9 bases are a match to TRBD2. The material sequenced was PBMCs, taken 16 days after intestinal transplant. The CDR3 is CASSQVVSGGYEQYF. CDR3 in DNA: TGCGCCAGCAGCCAAGTGGTTAGCGGGGGTTACGAGCAGTACTTC.